One T cell receptor beta chain is described in this entry. Its antigen is not known. This entry is derived from a study of shared clonotypes between healthy human individuals. Each subset's genomic DNA was shared equally among a number of immunoSEQ plates. Clones were sequenced by immunoSEQ multiplex PCR, and TCRdb holds only the in-frame ones, with some missing. The sample has 950,000 to 1,200,000 clones, roughly 80% seen once; the top ten hold 0.7% to 0.95%. General observations from the study: Sharing of clonotypes among donors was expected to vary with sequencing depth. Against clonotypes common to all four donors, non-shared ones had lower generation probabilities.

With 2 bases removed from V and 3 bases from J, the gap between germline ends came to 7 bases. The length of the CDR3 is 13 residues. The germline V gene has CDR1 SEHNR and CDR2 FQNEAQ (reference sequence). The V and J genes are TRBV7-9 and TRBJ2-5; D is perhaps TRBD2 (6 bases). This clonotype was sampled from a man between 18 and 35 years old in good health. Some clones in this sample may be carry-over from other donors' samples. The sequenced material came from memory CD4+ T cells from PBMCs. The subset: CD45RA-negative fraction. For the CDR3, the DNA is TGTGCCAGCAGCTTATGGGGGGAAGAGACCCAGTACTTC. Amino acid sequence: CASSLWGEETQYF.